The 4 T cell receptor beta chains below were found in one sample sequenced in a study of OX40 agonist ivuxolimab in advanced cancers. Sequencing was performed with immunoSEQ multiplex PCR; in TCRdb, only in-frame clones are kept and a portion is missing. This table has more than 60,000 clones, roughly 90% appearing once. The sequenced sample was CD4+ or CD8+ T cells sorted from blood, obtained in a trial of the OX40 agonist ivuxolimab. The receptors come from an adult with an advanced solid tumor such as melanoma, head and neck, liver or kidney cancer.

This clone came up once. The rearrangement uses TRBV27 and TRBJ2-1; 9 bases are shared with TRBD2. The CDR3 has 16 residues. The germline V gene has CDR1 MNHEY and CDR2 SMNVEV (reference sequence). V shed 7 bases, J shed 2 bases, and the junction held 9 bases outside the gene matches. CDR3 loop: CASNRASGTTYNEQFF. In nucleotides, the CDR3 is TGTGCCAGCAATAGGGCTAGCGGGACAACCTACAATGAGCAGTTCTTC.

V is TRBV5-4 and J is TRBJ1-3; no clear D. Per the germline V gene, CDR1 is SGHNT and CDR2 is YYREEE (reference sequence). This CDR3 region has 16 residues. V lost 5 bases to trimming and J lost 0 bases, with 15 bases between them. In DNA, the CDR3 is TGTGCCAGCAGTCGATCCACAGCCTACTCTGGAAACACCATATATTTT. It specifies CASSRSTAYSGNTIYF.

This chain connects TRBV29-1 to TRBJ1-1; tentative D call: TRBD1 (5 bases). V lost 2 bases and J lost 5, with 15 bases in between. This CDR3 is 14 amino acids long. Germline values: CDR1 SQVTM, CDR2 ANQGSEA. CDR3 coding DNA: TGCAGCGTTGAATTTGGGGGTACAGTAACTGAAGCTTTCTTT. Protein: CSVEFGGTVTEAFF.

J is TRBJ2-3 and V is TRBV19, with 8 bases matching TRBD2. Germline CDR1 LNHDA, CDR2 SQIVND (reference sequence). Trimming cost V 2 bases and J 5 bases; bases outside gene matches: 6. The CDR3 is 15 residues long. The CDR3 spells CASSISGSRLDTQYF. In DNA, the CDR3 is TGTGCCAGTAGTATAAGCGGGAGTCGTCTAGATACGCAGTATTTT.